The 13 T cell receptor beta chains below were found in one sample sequenced in a study of blood T cells in healthy people across ages. A second PCR of about 7 to 12 cycles used a sample-barcoded 5' primer and a J-beta primer mix. TCRdb recomputed calls from the 5' RACE reads with MiXCR, one row per CDR3 protein. The sample yields 540,000 or so distinct CDR3 sequences, about 24% seen once. This same sample was also taken into another study, of T cells of mothers and their children.

Sequencing used blood. The receptors shown here come from a boy aged 5-17 years in good health.

CDR3 DNA: TGTGCCAGCAACCCCCGGGATAGGGTTAAGTCGGAGACCCAGTACTTC. This codes for CASNPRDRVKSETQYF. V gene TRBV21-1 combines with J gene TRBJ2-5; TRBD1, the table's D call, was not compared with the DNA. TRBV21-1 is a pseudogene segment. CDR3 length: 16 residues.

The chain employs TRBV21-1 and TRBJ1-2; the table's D call, TRBD1, has no DNA check behind it. TRBV21-1 is an annotated pseudogene. This CDR3 is 15 amino acids long. CDR3: CASSKARDRGYGYTF. CDR3 coding DNA: TGTGCCAGCAGCAAAGCGCGGGACAGGGGGTACGGCTACACCTTC.

This clonotype showed up just a few times. V gene TRBV28 combines with J gene TRBJ1-2, with 8 bases fitting TRBD1. CDR1 and CDR2 (germline): MDHEN, SYDVKM. The CDR3 spans 15 residues. J lost 4 bases, V lost 2 bases, and 6 bases had no gene match. CDR3 nucleotides: TGTGCCAGCAGTTTACCGAGGACAGGGAGCTATGGCTACACCTTC. It codes for CASSLPRTGSYGYTF.

This clonotype appeared many times. In DNA, the CDR3 is TGTGCCAGCAGCTTAGCGGGGCAGGGGGCACGTGAAAAACTGTTTTTT. Translated: CASSLAGQGAREKLFF. V gene TRBV7-2 combines with J gene TRBJ1-4, with TRBD1 matching over 8 bases. Germline values: CDR1 SGHTA, CDR2 FQGNSA. The CDR3 loop spans 16 amino acids. V shed 0 bases and J 7 bases; nucleotides not matched to a gene: 7.

The gene calls are TRBV28 and TRBJ2-7; 9 nucleotides align to TRBD2. J gave up 5 bases and V 5 bases, and 7 bases lay outside the gene matches. The CDR3 length is 14 residues. The germline CDR1 and CDR2 sequences are MDHEN and SYDVKM. In nucleotides, the CDR3 is TGTGCCAGCAGTATAGCGGGAGCCATCGACGAGCAGTACTTC. It specifies CASSIAGAIDEQYF.

This chain links TRBV5-5 with TRBJ1-4; the D is unclear. The germline V and J ends were trimmed by 7 bases and 0 bases, with 7 bases remaining between them. Germline V gives CDR1 SGHKS, CDR2 YYEKEE (reference sequence). This CDR3 spans 13 amino acids. CDR3 residues: CASSTATNEKLFF. In DNA form, the CDR3 reads TGTGCCAGCTCAACAGCAACTAATGAAAAACTGTTTTTT.

The V and J genes are TRBV19 and TRBJ1-2; no reliable D call. Germline V gives CDR1 LNHDA, CDR2 SQIVND (reference sequence). V dropped 3 bases and J dropped 4 bases, with 15 bases sitting between them. CDR3 length equals 15 residues. The DNA of the CDR3 is TGTGCCAGTAGTATTTGGCAGGCGGATCGCTATGGCTACACCTTC. Protein: CASSIWQADRYGYTF.

V usage is TRBV4-3 and J usage is TRBJ2-1; 7 bases are a match to TRBD2. CDR1 and CDR2 from the germline V gene are LGHNA and YSLEER. The CDR3 length is 13 residues. V lost 1 base and J lost 10; bases outside the gene matches: 4. Here the CDR3 reads CASSQALSGEQFF. The DNA of the CDR3 is TGCGCCAGCAGCCAAGCTCTTAGCGGGGAGCAGTTCTTC.

This clonotype was detected only a few times. CDR3 bases: TGTGCCAGCAGCTTGATAGGGGACGTGTCCGGGGAGCTGTTTTTT. Its translation is CASSLIGDVSGELFF. The V gene is TRBV5-6, the J gene TRBJ2-2; D tentatively reads TRBD1 or TRBD2 (5 bases each). V lost 1 base to trimming and J lost 6 bases, with 13 bases between them. CDR3 length: 15 amino acids. Looked up from germline, CDR1 is SGHDT and CDR2 is YYEEEE. The variable domain in full, completed from reference TRBV5-6 and TRBJ2-2, reads DAGVTQSPTHLIKTRGQQVTLRCSPKSGHDTVSWYQQALGQGPQFIFQYYEEEERQRGNFPDRFSGHQFPNYSSELNVNALLLGDSALYLCASSLIGDVSGELFFGEGSRLTVL.

This chain links TRBV7-2 with TRBJ1-1, with D perhaps matching TRBD1 (6 bases). The V and J ends lost 5 bases and 4 bases respectively, with 17 bases between them. Germline-derived CDR1 and CDR2 are SGHTA and FQGNSA. The CDR3 covers 15 residues. The CDR3 region is CASSGIRGRGTEAFF. The CDR3 coding sequence is TGTGCCAGCAGCGGGATCCGGGGGCGCGGCACTGAAGCTTTCTTT.

This clonotype showed up just a few times. The chain combines TRBV15 with TRBJ1-5; D ambiguous. V was trimmed by 8 bases and J by 3 bases, leaving 8 bases between them. The CDR3 is 12 amino acids. In germline, CDR1 is LNHNV, CDR2 YYDKDF (reference sequence). DNA for the CDR3: TGTGCCACCCGGAGTGCCAATCAGCCCCAGCATTTT. It specifies CATRSANQPQHF.

The gene calls are TRBV7-3 and TRBJ1-2; no clear D gene. The CDR3 runs 15 residues. V dropped 4 bases and J dropped 0 bases, with 12 bases sitting between them. The germline CDR1 and CDR2 sequences are SGHTA and FQGTGA. The CDR3 DNA follows: TGTGCCAGCAGCTCCCTGGACGGTGCTAACTATGGCTACACCTTC. It specifies CASSSLDGANYGYTF.

Of note for this clonotype: This sequence may be a read error, since a much larger clone differs from it by one base. The V call is TRBV20-1, the J call TRBJ2-2; a possible D gene is TRBD1 (6 bases). The CDR3 runs to 15 residues. Germline assignment: CDR1 DFQATT and CDR2 SNEGSKA (reference sequence). CDR3 amino acids: CSASRQVQTVGVLFF. The CDR3 bases are TGCAGTGCTAGTCGACAGGTCCAAACGGTGGGGGTGCTGTTTTTT.